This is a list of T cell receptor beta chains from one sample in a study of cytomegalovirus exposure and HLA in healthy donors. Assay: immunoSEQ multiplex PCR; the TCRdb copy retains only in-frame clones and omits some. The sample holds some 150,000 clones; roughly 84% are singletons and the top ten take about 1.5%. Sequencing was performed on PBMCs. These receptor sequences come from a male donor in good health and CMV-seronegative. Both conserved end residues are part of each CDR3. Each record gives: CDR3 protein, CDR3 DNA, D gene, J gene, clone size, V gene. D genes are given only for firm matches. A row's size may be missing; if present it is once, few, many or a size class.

CDR3: CASRGPGMLFF; DNA: TGTGCCAGCAGAGGACCGGGAATGCTGTTTTTT; D: -; J: TRBJ2-2; size: -; V: TRBV6-5
CDR3: CASSSNQGLAEQYF; DNA: TGTGCCAGCAGCTCAAACCAGGGCTTGGCCGAGCAGTACTTC; D: -; J: TRBJ2-7; size: -; V: TRBV5-6
CDR3: CASSVAGANTIYF; DNA: TGTGCCAGCAGCGTAGCAGGGGCAAACACCATATATTTT; D: -; J: TRBJ1-3; size: -; V: TRBV9
CDR3: CATSIRVQETQYF; DNA: TGTGCCACCAGCATACGGGTACAAGAGACCCAGTACTTC; D: -; J: TRBJ2-5; size: -; V: TRBV15
CDR3: CASSSGTGLYNEQFF; DNA: TGTGCCAGCAGCTCTGGGACAGGCCTATACAATGAGCAGTTCTTC; D: TRBD1; J: TRBJ2-1; size: -; V: TRBV11-3
CDR3: CASSDTTFRETQYF; DNA: TGTGCCAGCAGTGACACCACCTTTAGGGAGACCCAGTACTTC; D: -; J: TRBJ2-5; size: once; V: TRBV6-5
CDR3: CASSRYNEQFF; DNA: TGTGCCAGCAGCCGTTACAATGAGCAGTTCTTC; D: -; J: TRBJ2-1; size: once; V: TRBV6-5
CDR3: CASSDSAGTSGGASDTQYF; DNA: TGTGCCAGCAGTGACTCCGCGGGGACTAGCGGGGGGGCCTCAGATACGCAGTATTTT; D: TRBD2; J: TRBJ2-3; size: -; V: TRBV6-4
CDR3: CASSVAGANNEQFF; DNA: TGTGCCAGCAGCGTAGCTGGGGCTAACAATGAGCAGTTCTTC; D: -; J: TRBJ2-1; size: -; V: TRBV9
CDR3: CASSLEGQSTDTQYF; DNA: TGCGCCAGCAGCTTGGAGGGACAGAGCACAGATACGCAGTATTTT; D: TRBD1; J: TRBJ2-3; size: -; V: TRBV5-1
CDR3: CASSLGGMRTEAFF; DNA: TGTGCCAGCAGCTTGGGGGGAATGAGAACTGAAGCTTTCTTT; D: -; J: TRBJ1-1; size: -; V: TRBV7-2
CDR3: CASSLPILSEAFF; DNA: TGTGCCAGCAGCTTACCGATTCTGAGTGAAGCTTTCTTT; D: -; J: TRBJ1-1; size: -; V: TRBV7-9
CDR3: CASSRDRSYWELFF; DNA: TGTGCCAGCAGCCGGGACAGGAGTTACTGGGAGCTGTTTTTT; D: TRBD1; J: TRBJ2-2; size: few; V: TRBV5-4
CDR3: CASSSQLTATSTDTQYF; DNA: TGTGCCAGCAGCTCTCAGCTGACTGCGACTAGCACAGATACGCAGTATTTT; D: -; J: TRBJ2-3; size: -; V: TRBV11-2
CDR3: CASSLPGLAYEQYF; DNA: TGTGCCAGCAGTTTGCCGGGACTCGCTTACGAGCAGTACTTC; D: -; J: TRBJ2-7; size: -; V: TRBV28
CDR3: CASSPSPRSGANVLTF; DNA: TGTGCCAGCAGCCCTTCGCCCAGGTCTGGGGCCAACGTCCTGACTTTC; D: -; J: TRBJ2-6; size: -; V: TRBV5-6
CDR3: CASSPGQGNYGYTF; DNA: TGTGCCAGCAGCCCGGGACAGGGAAACTATGGCTACACCTTC; D: TRBD1; J: TRBJ1-2; size: -; V: TRBV5-4
CDR3: CASSTHELAGGDNEQFF; DNA: TGTGCCAGCAGCACCCATGAACTAGCGGGAGGTGACAATGAGCAGTTCTTC; D: TRBD2; J: TRBJ2-1; size: -; V: TRBV7-9
CDR3: CASSDQGMGETQYF; DNA: TGTGCCAGTAGTGATCAGGGAATGGGAGAGACCCAGTACTTC; D: -; J: TRBJ2-5; size: -; V: TRBV19
CDR3: CASRPNRSGANVLTF; DNA: TGTGCCAGCAGGCCTAACAGATCTGGGGCCAACGTCCTGACTTTC; D: -; J: TRBJ2-6; size: -; V: TRBV6-5
CDR3: CASSGSSRELFF; DNA: TGTGCCAGCAGTGGGTCAAGCCGGGAGCTGTTTTTT; D: -; J: TRBJ2-2; size: -; V: TRBV2
CDR3: CASNEGVTGNTIYF; DNA: TGTGCCAGCAACGAAGGGGTGACGGGAAACACCATATATTTT; D: -; J: TRBJ1-3; size: -; V: TRBV6-1
CDR3: CAGSQGAAGELFF; DNA: TGTGCTGGGAGCCAGGGGGCAGCCGGGGAGCTGTTTTTT; D: TRBD1; J: TRBJ2-2; size: -; V: TRBV19
CDR3: CASSYFLGELFF; DNA: TGTGCCAGCAGTTATTTCCTCGGGGAGCTGTTTTTT; D: -; J: TRBJ2-2; size: -; V: TRBV6-5
CDR3: CASSEAEVQPQHF; DNA: TGTGCCAGCAGTGAAGCGGAGGTTCAGCCCCAGCATTTT; D: -; J: TRBJ1-5; size: -; V: TRBV6-1
CDR3: CASSLGLAVMYEQFF; DNA: TGTGCCAGCAGCCTTGGACTAGCGGTGATGTATGAGCAGTTCTTC; D: TRBD2; J: TRBJ2-1; size: -; V: TRBV7-8
CDR3: CASSRQGSTDTQYF; DNA: TGTGCCAGCAGTAGACAGGGGAGCACAGATACGCAGTATTTT; D: TRBD1; J: TRBJ2-3; size: once; V: TRBV6-6